Listed below are T cell receptor beta chains from one sample, sequenced in a study of cytomegalovirus exposure and HLA in healthy donors. TCRdb's table, derived via immunoSEQ multiplex PCR, lists solely in-frame clones and lacks some. The sample has some 51,000 clones; the top ten hold roughly 9.6%. Sequencing used PBMCs. These receptors all come from a man in his forties or fifties in good health and CMV-seropositive. The CDR3 runs from the conserved cysteine through the conserved F or W. The D gene is left open where the match is weak.

cdr3_aa: CASSYRGGTEAFF
cdr3_nt: TGTGCCAGCAGCTACAGGGGAGGCACTGAAGCTTTCTTT
j_call: TRBJ1-1
cdr3_length: 13
v_call: TRBV11-2
d_call: TRBD1

cdr3_aa: CASSQSESGVEQYF
cdr3_nt: TGCGCCAGCAGCCAAAGTGAGTCAGGGGTCGAGCAGTACTTC
j_call: TRBJ2-7
cdr3_length: 14
v_call: TRBV4-3
d_call: -

cdr3_aa: CASRRDLIETEAFF
cdr3_nt: TGCGCCAGCCGGCGGGACCTTATAGAGACTGAAGCTTTCTTT
j_call: TRBJ1-1
cdr3_length: 14
v_call: TRBV10-1
d_call: -

cdr3_aa: CASSPMGGRAHSPLHF
cdr3_nt: TGTGCCAGCAGTCCCATGGGAGGAAGGGCCCATTCACCCCTCCACTTT
j_call: TRBJ1-6
cdr3_length: 16
v_call: TRBV28
d_call: -

cdr3_aa: CASSLSGVLGEQYF
cdr3_nt: TGTGCCAGCAGCTTGTCGGGGGTTCTGGGGGAGCAGTACTTC
j_call: TRBJ2-7
cdr3_length: 14
v_call: TRBV5-6
d_call: -

cdr3_aa: CASSQRDTEAFF
cdr3_nt: TGTGCCAGCAGCCAGCGGGATACTGAAGCTTTCTTT
j_call: TRBJ1-1
cdr3_length: 12
v_call: TRBV5-6
d_call: -

cdr3_aa: CASSPPGLYNSPLHF
cdr3_nt: TGTGCCAGCAGTCCTCCAGGGCTCTATAATTCACCCCTCCACTTT
j_call: TRBJ1-6
cdr3_length: 15
v_call: TRBV7-9
d_call: -

cdr3_aa: CSVEDWDSNAYEQYF
cdr3_nt: TGCAGCGTTGAAGACTGGGACTCCAACGCCTACGAGCAGTACTTC
j_call: TRBJ2-7
cdr3_length: 15
v_call: TRBV29-1
d_call: -

cdr3_aa: CASSLLLSTDTQYF
cdr3_nt: TGTGCCAGCAGTTTACTCCTTAGCACAGATACGCAGTATTTT
j_call: TRBJ2-3
cdr3_length: 14
v_call: TRBV27
d_call: -

cdr3_aa: CASSQAGGAGTHEQFF
cdr3_nt: TGTGCCAGCAGCCAAGCCGGGGGGGCGGGAACGCATGAGCAGTTCTTC
j_call: TRBJ2-1
cdr3_length: 16
v_call: TRBV4-2
d_call: TRBD2

cdr3_aa: CASSHQREWDEQFF
cdr3_nt: TGTGCCAGCAGCCACCAGCGGGAGTGGGATGAGCAGTTCTTC
j_call: TRBJ2-1
cdr3_length: 14
v_call: TRBV5-4
d_call: TRBD2

cdr3_aa: CASSLAGNQPQHF
cdr3_nt: TGCGCCAGCAGCTTGGCGGGGAATCAGCCCCAGCATTTT
j_call: TRBJ1-5
cdr3_length: 13
v_call: TRBV5-1
d_call: -

cdr3_aa: CASSDRQGKRNGYTF
cdr3_nt: TGTGCCAGCAGTGATCGGCAGGGTAAAAGGAATGGCTACACCTTC
j_call: TRBJ1-2
cdr3_length: 15
v_call: TRBV6-1
d_call: -

cdr3_aa: CASSATSGSIYEQYF
cdr3_nt: TGTGCCAGCAGTGCGACTAGCGGGAGTATATACGAGCAGTACTTC
j_call: TRBJ2-7
cdr3_length: 15
v_call: TRBV6-6
d_call: TRBD2

cdr3_aa: CASSLSGQGRNQPQHF
cdr3_nt: TGTGCCAGCAGTTTATCCGGACAGGGGCGGAATCAGCCCCAGCATTTT
j_call: TRBJ1-5
cdr3_length: 16
v_call: TRBV27
d_call: TRBD1

cdr3_aa: CASSMGQGYYEQYF
cdr3_nt: TGTGCCAGTAGTATGGGGCAGGGGTACTACGAGCAGTACTTC
j_call: TRBJ2-7
cdr3_length: 14
v_call: TRBV19
d_call: -

cdr3_aa: CASSSGQGSNQHQHF
cdr3_nt: TGTGCCAGCAGCTCGGGACAGGGTAGCAATCAGCACCAGCATTTT
j_call: TRBJ1-5
cdr3_length: 15
v_call: TRBV28
d_call: TRBD1

cdr3_aa: CSVKELNTEAFF
cdr3_nt: TGCAGCGTTAAGGAGCTGAACACTGAAGCTTTCTTT
j_call: TRBJ1-1
cdr3_length: 12
v_call: TRBV29-1
d_call: -

cdr3_aa: CASSERSTDTQYF
cdr3_nt: TGTGCCAGCAGTGAGCGGAGCACAGATACGCAGTATTTT
j_call: TRBJ2-3
cdr3_length: 13
v_call: TRBV6-1
d_call: -

cdr3_aa: CASSLAPDKKETQYF
cdr3_nt: TGTGCCAGCAGCTTGGCCCCCGACAAGAAAGAGACCCAGTACTTC
j_call: TRBJ2-5
cdr3_length: 15
v_call: TRBV5-6
d_call: -

cdr3_aa: CASSSGIEKLFF
cdr3_nt: TGTGCCAGCAGCAGCGGGATCGAAAAACTGTTTTTT
j_call: TRBJ1-4
cdr3_length: 12
v_call: TRBV28
d_call: -

cdr3_aa: CASSPDTSNSYEQYF
cdr3_nt: TGTGCCAGCAGCCCAGATACTAGCAACTCCTACGAGCAGTACTTC
j_call: TRBJ2-7
cdr3_length: 15
v_call: TRBV7-2
d_call: -

cdr3_aa: CASSLDGTSGYNEQFF
cdr3_nt: TGCGCCAGCAGCTTGGACGGGACTAGCGGCTACAATGAGCAGTTCTTC
j_call: TRBJ2-1
cdr3_length: 16
v_call: TRBV5-1
d_call: TRBD2

cdr3_aa: CASSEVGGGGINEQFF
cdr3_nt: TGTGCCAGCAGTGAAGTGGGCGGGGGAGGGATCAATGAGCAGTTCTTC
j_call: TRBJ2-1
cdr3_length: 16
v_call: TRBV2
d_call: TRBD2

cdr3_aa: CATMTVQNTEAFF
cdr3_nt: TGTGCCACCATGACAGTACAGAACACTGAAGCTTTCTTT
j_call: TRBJ1-1
cdr3_length: 13
v_call: TRBV7-9
d_call: -

cdr3_aa: CASSPQTSVPGELFF
cdr3_nt: TGTGCCAGCAGCCCCCAGACTAGCGTCCCCGGGGAGCTGTTTTTT
j_call: TRBJ2-2
cdr3_length: 15
v_call: TRBV7-3
d_call: TRBD2

cdr3_aa: CAGEREGIYNEQFF
cdr3_nt: TGTGCCGGGGAGCGGGAGGGCATCTACAATGAGCAGTTCTTC
j_call: TRBJ2-1
cdr3_length: 14
v_call: TRBV2
d_call: TRBD2

cdr3_aa: CASSELGQGANGYTF
cdr3_nt: TGTGCCAGCAGTGAGTTGGGACAGGGGGCAAATGGCTACACCTTC
j_call: TRBJ1-2
cdr3_length: 15
v_call: TRBV2
d_call: TRBD1

cdr3_aa: CASSLMTGNEKLFF
cdr3_nt: TGTGCCAGCAGTCTAATGACAGGGAATGAAAAACTGTTTTTT
j_call: TRBJ1-4
cdr3_length: 14
v_call: TRBV28
d_call: TRBD1

cdr3_aa: CASSRRDRVTEAFF
cdr3_nt: TGTGCCAGCAGCCGCCGGGACAGGGTAACTGAAGCTTTCTTT
j_call: TRBJ1-1
cdr3_length: 14
v_call: TRBV7-9
d_call: TRBD1

cdr3_aa: CASSEGQGAVAEAFF
cdr3_nt: TGTGCCAGCTCGGAAGGACAGGGGGCGGTTGCTGAAGCTTTCTTT
j_call: TRBJ1-1
cdr3_length: 15
v_call: TRBV18
d_call: TRBD1

cdr3_aa: CASSPSPGGTGNEKLFF
cdr3_nt: TGTGCCAGCAGCCCCTCCCCCGGCGGGACAGGGAACGAAAAACTGTTTTTT
j_call: TRBJ1-4
cdr3_length: 17
v_call: TRBV9
d_call: TRBD1

cdr3_aa: CASSLEGQGMGEQYF
cdr3_nt: TGTGCCAGCAGCTTAGAGGGACAGGGGATGGGGGAGCAGTACTTC
j_call: TRBJ2-7
cdr3_length: 15
v_call: TRBV11-2
d_call: TRBD1

cdr3_aa: CASSDPTSAKNIQYF
cdr3_nt: TGTGCCAGCAGTGACCCCACATCGGCCAAAAACATTCAGTACTTC
j_call: TRBJ2-4
cdr3_length: 15
v_call: TRBV6-4
d_call: -

cdr3_aa: CASSSTGDAYEQYF
cdr3_nt: TGTGCCAGCAGCTCGACAGGGGACGCCTACGAGCAGTACTTC
j_call: TRBJ2-7
cdr3_length: 14
v_call: TRBV5-4
d_call: TRBD1

cdr3_aa: CSDSGGTGYGYTF
cdr3_nt: TGCAGCGATTCAGGGGGCACGGGGTATGGCTACACCTTC
j_call: TRBJ1-2
cdr3_length: 13
v_call: TRBV29-1
d_call: TRBD1

cdr3_aa: CASRNQGNTEAFF
cdr3_nt: TGTGCCAGCAGGAATCAGGGAAACACTGAAGCTTTCTTT
j_call: TRBJ1-1
cdr3_length: 13
v_call: TRBV2
d_call: -

cdr3_aa: CAIDGGANEQFF
cdr3_nt: TGTGCCATCGACGGGGGGGCGAATGAGCAGTTCTTC
j_call: TRBJ2-1
cdr3_length: 12
v_call: TRBV10-3
d_call: TRBD2

cdr3_aa: CASSHGLAGPYEQYF
cdr3_nt: TGTGCCAGCAGCCACGGACTAGCGGGCCCCTACGAGCAGTACTTC
j_call: TRBJ2-7
cdr3_length: 15
v_call: TRBV4-2
d_call: TRBD2

cdr3_aa: CASSLPGGTSTDTQYF
cdr3_nt: TGTGCCAGCAGCTTACCGGGGGGGACTAGCACAGATACGCAGTATTTT
j_call: TRBJ2-3
cdr3_length: 16
v_call: TRBV13
d_call: TRBD2

cdr3_aa: CASSVAGISYGYTF
cdr3_nt: TGTGCCAGCAGCGTAGCAGGGATCAGTTATGGCTACACCTTC
j_call: TRBJ1-2
cdr3_length: 14
v_call: TRBV9
d_call: -

cdr3_aa: CASSAPGLAYSNEQFF
cdr3_nt: TGTGCCAGCAGCGCCCCGGGACTAGCGTACTCCAATGAGCAGTTCTTC
j_call: TRBJ2-1
cdr3_length: 16
v_call: TRBV5-6
d_call: TRBD2

cdr3_aa: CASKETYDYGYTF
cdr3_nt: TGTGCCAGTAAGGAGACTTACGACTATGGCTACACCTTC
j_call: TRBJ1-2
cdr3_length: 13
v_call: TRBV19
d_call: -

cdr3_aa: CASSQGGLLPYEQYF
cdr3_nt: TGTGCCAGCAGCCAAGGGGGCCTTCTTCCCTACGAGCAGTACTTC
j_call: TRBJ2-7
cdr3_length: 15
v_call: TRBV14
d_call: -

cdr3_aa: CASSDTGAYSPLHF
cdr3_nt: TGTGCCAGCAGCGATACAGGGGCCTATTCACCCCTCCACTTT
j_call: TRBJ1-6
cdr3_length: 14
v_call: TRBV7-8
d_call: TRBD1

cdr3_aa: CASSFDRVAGNTIYF
cdr3_nt: TGTGCCAGCAGCTTTGACAGGGTAGCTGGAAACACCATATATTTT
j_call: TRBJ1-3
cdr3_length: 15
v_call: TRBV7-9
d_call: TRBD1

cdr3_aa: CASSQEPGALSSYNEQFF
cdr3_nt: TGCGCCAGCAGCCAAGAGCCAGGGGCCCTGAGCTCCTACAATGAGCAGTTCTTC
j_call: TRBJ2-1
cdr3_length: 18
v_call: TRBV4-3
d_call: -

cdr3_aa: CASSLLSGTLSYNVLTF
cdr3_nt: TGCGCCAGCAGCCTACTTAGCGGGACCCTTAGTTATAACGTCCTGACTTTC
j_call: TRBJ2-6
cdr3_length: 17
v_call: TRBV5-1
d_call: TRBD2